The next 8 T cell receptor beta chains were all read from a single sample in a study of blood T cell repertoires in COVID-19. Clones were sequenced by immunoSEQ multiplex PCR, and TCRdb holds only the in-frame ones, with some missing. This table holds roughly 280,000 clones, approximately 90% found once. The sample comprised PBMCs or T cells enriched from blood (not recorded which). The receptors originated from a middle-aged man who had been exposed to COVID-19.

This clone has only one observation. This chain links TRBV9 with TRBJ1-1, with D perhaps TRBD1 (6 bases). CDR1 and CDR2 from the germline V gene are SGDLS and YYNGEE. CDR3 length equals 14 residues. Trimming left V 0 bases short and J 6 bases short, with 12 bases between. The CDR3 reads CASSVGWGGPEAFF. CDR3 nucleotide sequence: TGTGCCAGCAGCGTAGGGTGGGGGGGCCCTGAAGCTTTCTTT.

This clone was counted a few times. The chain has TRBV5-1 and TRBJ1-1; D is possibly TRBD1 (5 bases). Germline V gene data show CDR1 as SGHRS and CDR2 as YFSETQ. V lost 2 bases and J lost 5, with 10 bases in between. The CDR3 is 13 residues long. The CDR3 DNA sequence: TGCGCCAGCAGCTTCACGAAGGGGACTGAAGCTTTCTTT. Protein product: CASSFTKGTEAFF. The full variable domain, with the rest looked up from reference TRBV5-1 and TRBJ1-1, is KAGVTQTPRYLIKTRGQQVTLSCSPISGHRSVSWYQQTPGQGLQFLFEYFSETQRNKGNFPGRFSGRQFSNSRSEMNVSTLELGDSALYLCASSFTKGTEAFFGQGTRLTVV.

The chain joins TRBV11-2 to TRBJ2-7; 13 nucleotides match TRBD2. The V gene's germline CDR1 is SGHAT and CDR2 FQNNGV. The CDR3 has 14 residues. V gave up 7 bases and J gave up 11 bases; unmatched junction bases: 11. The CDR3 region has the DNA TGTGCCAGCACCCCAGGACTAGCGGGAGACAGGAAGTACTTC. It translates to CASTPGLAGDRKYF. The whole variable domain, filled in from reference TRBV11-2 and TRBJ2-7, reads EAGVAQSPRYKIIEKRQSVAFWCNPISGHATLYWYQQILGQGPKLLIQFQNNGVVDDSQLPKDRFSAERLKGVDSTLKIQPAKLEDSAVYLCASTPGLAGDRKYFGPGTRLTVT.

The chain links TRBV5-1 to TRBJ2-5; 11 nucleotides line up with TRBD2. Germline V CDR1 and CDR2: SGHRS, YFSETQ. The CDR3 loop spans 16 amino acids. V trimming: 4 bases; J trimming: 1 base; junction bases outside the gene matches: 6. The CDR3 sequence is CASSTGTSGTQETQYF. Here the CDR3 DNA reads TGCGCCAGCAGCACTGGGACTAGCGGTACCCAAGAGACCCAGTACTTC. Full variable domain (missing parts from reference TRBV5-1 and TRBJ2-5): KAGVTQTPRYLIKTRGQQVTLSCSPISGHRSVSWYQQTPGQGLQFLFEYFSETQRNKGNFPGRFSGRQFSNSRSEMNVSTLELGDSALYLCASSTGTSGTQETQYFGPGTRLLVL.

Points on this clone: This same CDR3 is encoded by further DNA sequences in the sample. CDR3 sequence: CAWSGQLNTEAFF. In nucleotides, the CDR3 is TGTGCCTGGAGTGGACAGCTGAACACTGAAGCTTTCTTT. The rearrangement joins TRBV30 to TRBJ1-1; D perhaps matches TRBD1 (5 bases). V lost 1 base and J lost 0, with 6 bases in between. Germline values: CDR1 GTSNPN, CDR2 SVGIG (reference sequence). This CDR3 is 13 amino acids long.

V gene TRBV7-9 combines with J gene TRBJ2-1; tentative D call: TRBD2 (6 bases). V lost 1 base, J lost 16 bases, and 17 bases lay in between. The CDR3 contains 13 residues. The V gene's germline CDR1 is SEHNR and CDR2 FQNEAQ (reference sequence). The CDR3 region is CASSLGGRDLLFF. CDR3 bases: TGTGCCAGCAGCTTAGGCGGGCGGGACCTGCTTTTCTTC.

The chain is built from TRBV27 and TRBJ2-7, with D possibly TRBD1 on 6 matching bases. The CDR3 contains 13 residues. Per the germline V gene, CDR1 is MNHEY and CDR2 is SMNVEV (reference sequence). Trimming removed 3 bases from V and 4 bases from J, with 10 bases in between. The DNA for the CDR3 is TGTGCCAGCAGTTTCATGAGGGGGTACGAGCAGTACTTC. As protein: CASSFMRGYEQYF.

The CDR3 protein is CASSQSPSGGYEQYF. The CDR3 coding sequence is TGTGCCAGCAGCCAAAGCCCTTCAGGGGGCTACGAGCAGTACTTC. V usage is TRBV7-9 and J usage is TRBJ2-7, with 7 nucleotides matching TRBD1. Germline lookup yields CDR1 SEHNR and CDR2 FQNEAQ (reference sequence). This CDR3 spans 15 amino acids. Trimming took 5 bases from V and 3 from J; bases not matched to a gene: 10.